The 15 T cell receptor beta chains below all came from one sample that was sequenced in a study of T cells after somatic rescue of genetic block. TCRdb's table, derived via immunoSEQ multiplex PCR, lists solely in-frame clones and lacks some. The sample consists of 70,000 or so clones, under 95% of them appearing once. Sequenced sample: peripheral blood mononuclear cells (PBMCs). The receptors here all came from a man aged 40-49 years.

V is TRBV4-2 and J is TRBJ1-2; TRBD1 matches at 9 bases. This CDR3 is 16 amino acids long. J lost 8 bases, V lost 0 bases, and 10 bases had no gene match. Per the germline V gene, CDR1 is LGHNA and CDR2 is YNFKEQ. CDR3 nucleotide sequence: TGTGCCAGCAGCCAAGATATATGGGACAGGGTAGGCGGCTACACCTTC. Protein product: CASSQDIWDRVGGYTF.

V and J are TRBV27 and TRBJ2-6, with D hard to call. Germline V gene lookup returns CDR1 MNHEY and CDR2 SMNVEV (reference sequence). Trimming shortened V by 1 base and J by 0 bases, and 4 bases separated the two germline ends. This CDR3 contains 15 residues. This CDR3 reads CASSLWNSGANVLTF. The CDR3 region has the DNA TGTGCCAGCAGTTTATGGAACTCTGGGGCCAACGTCCTGACTTTC. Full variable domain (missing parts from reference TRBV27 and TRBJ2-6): EAQVTQNPRYLITVTGKKLTVTCSQNMNHEYMSWYRQDPGLGLRQIYYSMNVEVTDKGDVPEGYKVSRKEKRNFPLILESPSPNQTSLYFCASSLWNSGANVLTFGAGSRLTVL.

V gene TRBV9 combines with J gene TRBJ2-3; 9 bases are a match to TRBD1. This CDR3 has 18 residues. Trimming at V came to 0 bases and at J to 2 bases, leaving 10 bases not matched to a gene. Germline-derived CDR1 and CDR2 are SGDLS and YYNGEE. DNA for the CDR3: TGTGCCAGCAGCGTAGAAGGGGGGACAGGGACAAACACAGATACGCAGTATTTT. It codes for CASSVEGGTGTNTDTQYF.

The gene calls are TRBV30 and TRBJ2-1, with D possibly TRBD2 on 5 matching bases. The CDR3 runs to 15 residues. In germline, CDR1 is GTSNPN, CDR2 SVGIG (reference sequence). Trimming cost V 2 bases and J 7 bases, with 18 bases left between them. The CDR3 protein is CAWSPNSGGGNEQFF. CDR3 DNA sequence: TGTGCCTGGAGTCCAAACTCCGGAGGCGGGAATGAGCAGTTCTTC.

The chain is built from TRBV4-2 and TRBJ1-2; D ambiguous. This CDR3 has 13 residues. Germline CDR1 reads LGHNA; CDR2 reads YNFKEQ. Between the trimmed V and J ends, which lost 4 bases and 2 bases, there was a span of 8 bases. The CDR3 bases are TGTGCCAGCAGCCCTGAAGCGAACTATGGCTACACCTTC. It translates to CASSPEANYGYTF.

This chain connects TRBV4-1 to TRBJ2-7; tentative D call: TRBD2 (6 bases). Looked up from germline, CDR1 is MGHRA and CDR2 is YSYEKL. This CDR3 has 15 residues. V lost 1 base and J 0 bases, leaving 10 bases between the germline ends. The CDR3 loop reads CASSQVSGSSYEQYF. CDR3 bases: TGCGCCAGCAGCCAAGTATCCGGGAGCTCCTACGAGCAGTACTTC.

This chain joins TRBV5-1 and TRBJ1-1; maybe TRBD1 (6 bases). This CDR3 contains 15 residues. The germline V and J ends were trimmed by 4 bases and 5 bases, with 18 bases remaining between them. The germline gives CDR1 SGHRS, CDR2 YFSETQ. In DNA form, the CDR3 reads TGCGCCAGCAGCGAACGGGACAAAGGGGGGACTGAAGCTTTCTTT. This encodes CASSERDKGGTEAFF.

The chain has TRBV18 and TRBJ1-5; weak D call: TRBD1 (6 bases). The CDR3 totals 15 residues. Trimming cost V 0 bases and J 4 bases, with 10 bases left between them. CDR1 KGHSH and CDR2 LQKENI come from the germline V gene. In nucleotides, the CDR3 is TGTGCCAGCTCACCACCCGGAGGGGGGAATCAGCCCCAGCATTTT. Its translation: CASSPPGGGNQPQHF.

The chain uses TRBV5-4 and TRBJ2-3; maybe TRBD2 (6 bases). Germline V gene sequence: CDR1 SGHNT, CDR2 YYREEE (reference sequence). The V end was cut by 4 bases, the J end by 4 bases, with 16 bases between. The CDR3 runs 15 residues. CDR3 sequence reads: CASSRVGLAPDTQYF. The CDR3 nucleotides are TGTGCCAGCAGCCGGGTGGGGCTAGCGCCAGATACGCAGTATTTT.

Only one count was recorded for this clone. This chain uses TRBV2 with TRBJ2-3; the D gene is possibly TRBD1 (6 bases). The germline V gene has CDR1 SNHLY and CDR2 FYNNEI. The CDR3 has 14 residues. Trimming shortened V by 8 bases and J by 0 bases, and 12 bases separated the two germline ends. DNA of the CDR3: TGTGCCAGCCAGGGGACGGGAAGCACAGATACGCAGTATTTT. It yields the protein CASQGTGSTDTQYF.

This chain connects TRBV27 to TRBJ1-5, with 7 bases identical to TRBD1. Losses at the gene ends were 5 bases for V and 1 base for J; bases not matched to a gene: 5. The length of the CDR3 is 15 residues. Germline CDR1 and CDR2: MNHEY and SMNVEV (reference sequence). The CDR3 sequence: CASSPGTASNQPQHF. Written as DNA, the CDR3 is TGTGCCAGCAGTCCTGGGACAGCGAGCAATCAGCCCCAGCATTTT.

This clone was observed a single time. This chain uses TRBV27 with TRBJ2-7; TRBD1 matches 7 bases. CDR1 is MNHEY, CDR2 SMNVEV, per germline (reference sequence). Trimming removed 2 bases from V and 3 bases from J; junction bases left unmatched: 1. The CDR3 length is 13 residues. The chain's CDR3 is CASSLRTGYEQYF. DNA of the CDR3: TGTGCCAGCAGTTTAAGGACAGGCTACGAGCAGTACTTC.

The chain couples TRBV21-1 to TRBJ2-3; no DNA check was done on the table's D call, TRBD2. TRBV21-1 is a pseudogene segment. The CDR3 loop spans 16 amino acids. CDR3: CASSSHSGDCTDTQYF. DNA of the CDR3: TGTGCCAGCAGCTCCCATAGCGGGGACTGCACAGATACGCAGTATTTT.

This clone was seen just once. The CDR3 DNA follows: TGTGCCAGCCGAGAGAGCTCCTACGAGCAGTACTTC. It codes for CASRESSYEQYF. V usage is TRBV11-2 and J usage is TRBJ2-7; D call uncertain. This CDR3 is 12 amino acids long. Germline V gene lookup returns CDR1 SGHAT and CDR2 FQNNGV. V was trimmed by 8 bases and J by 0 bases, leaving 8 bases between them.

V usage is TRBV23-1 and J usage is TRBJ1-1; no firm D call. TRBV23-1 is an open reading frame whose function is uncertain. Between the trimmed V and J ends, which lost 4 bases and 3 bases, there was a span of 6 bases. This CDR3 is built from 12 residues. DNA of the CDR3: TGCGCCAGCAGTCCGAGGGACACTGAAGCTTTCTTT. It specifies CASSPRDTEAFF.